This T cell receptor beta chain was retrieved from a study of blood T cell repertoires in COVID-19. About the research overall: Sites across the United States, Italy and Spain contributed samples from acute and convalescent COVID-19. PBMCs, B-cell-depleted T cells, or T cells provided the cDNA or gDNA that made up the material.

Original methodology: Researchers report that nucleated cell counts were estimated from reference gene primer amplification. Produced via immunoSEQ multiplex PCR; TCRdb's table is partial and in-frame only. V and J calls and clone size are those listed in that table; D and trimming were worked out from the DNA. Of about 78,000 clones in the sample, roughly 86% were seen once. The germline CDR1 and CDR2 sequences are LGHDT and YNNKEL (reference sequence). The V and J ends lost 4 bases and 6 bases, in that order; junction bases with no gene match: 9. The CDR3 is 15 residues long. The gene calls are TRBV3-1 (or the pseudogene TRBV3-2) and TRBJ2-1; 7 bases agree with TRBD2. Sequencing used peripheral blood. This sequence was found in a woman aged 55-69 years with acute or convalescent COVID-19. The chain's CDR3 is CASSPSGMIGNEQFF. The CDR3 nucleotides read TGTGCCAGCAGCCCGAGCGGGATGATAGGCAATGAGCAGTTCTTC.